This T cell receptor beta chain stems from a study of radiation and T cells in renal cell carcinoma. About the study: Nephrectomy followed 15 Gy stereotactic body radiation by 4 weeks.

Germline lookup yields CDR1 SGDLS and CDR2 YYNGEE. The CDR3 extends over 14 amino acids. Trimming took 0 bases from V and 1 from J, leaving 5 bases between them. This table comes from immunoSEQ multiplex PCR, and its TCRdb copy is limited to in-frame clones, with some not included. The data contain approximately 120,000 clones, about four fifths of them singletons. In its sample, this clone was seen a few times. Its antigen remains unknown. Study-level results: In blood, top tumor clones expanded by 2 weeks, shrinking by 4.

The sample's time point: blood 2 weeks post-SBRT. The treatment denotes: 15 Gy SBRT to primary tumor, nephrectomy 4 weeks later. Radiation-treated patients gave blood at baseline, week 2 and week 4. The chain uses TRBV9 and TRBJ1-3, with unresolved D. The sample consisted of blood, taken from a patient whose treatment included radiotherapy and nephrectomy. The sequence was collected from a man in his fifties with renal cell carcinoma. This CDR3 is CASSVAVSGNTIYF. As DNA, the CDR3 is TGTGCCAGCAGCGTAGCCGTTTCTGGAAACACCATATATTTT.